The sequence of this TCR beta chain was determined in a study of CD8 T cells in ankylosing spondylitis. Note on this clonotype: Its matching antigen is unknown.

Making the TCR beta libraries involved quantitative 5'-RACE with molecular barcodes. TCRdb ran MiXCR on the 5' RACE reads and lists one entry per CDR3 protein. The sample consists of some 130,000 distinct CDR3 sequences, 15% to 20% of them appearing once. Points from the study as a whole: It appeared that ankylosing spondylitis blood was characterized by a TCR beta motif of several highly homologous variants. Some motif variants were previously reported in reactive arthritis synovial fluid and blood. The authors reported significant enrichment of disease-linked clones in matched ankylosing spondylitis synovial fluid. Peripheral blood samples showed relatively rare disease-linked clones, and these clones were CD8+.

Germline V gene lookup returns CDR1 MNHEY and CDR2 SMNVEV (reference sequence). This CDR3 region has 15 residues. V lost 2 bases and J lost 5, with 13 bases in between. Sequencing used blood, either unsorted or a sorted T cell fraction (not recorded which). The TCR originated in a male donor with ankylosing spondylitis. The V and J genes are TRBV27 and TRBJ2-1; the D call may be TRBD1 or TRBD2 (5 bases each). CDR3 in DNA: TGTGCCAGCAGTTTAGATCGGGGCCCACACAATGAGCAGTTCTTC. Protein sequence: CASSLDRGPHNEQFF.